This T cell receptor beta chain was obtained from a study of T-cell reconstitution after alpha-beta-depleted transplantation in children. Overall study findings and caveats: After one year, T-cell counts and TCRbeta diversity mostly came from new T cells. As was reported, about two months after transplant, alpha-beta T cells came from several hundred expanded graft clones. There were some patients whose high TCRbeta diversity at day 60 came from surviving recipient T cells and thymic progenitors.

Note on this clonotype: Its antigen is still unknown.

Unique molecular identifiers were incorporated into the prepared TCRbeta library. MiXCR was run by TCRdb on the PCR reads, yielding one entry per CDR3 protein. The sample shows a few hundred thousand distinct CDR3 sequences, 10% to 15% of them seen only once. The CDR3 has 15 amino acids. V was clipped by 4 bases and J by 0 bases, with 13 bases between them. Germline loops: CDR1 SGHVS, CDR2 FNYEAQ. This material consisted of PBMCs, mostly from graft donor cells, taken 360 days after TCRalphabeta/CD19-depleted stem cell transplant. This sequence joins TRBV7-6 and TRBJ2-7; D ambiguous. The receptor was isolated from a male patient aged 10 to 17 who had a stem cell transplant for acute myeloid leukemia, so the T cells may come from the graft donor. The CDR3 loop is CASSSTYLSSYEQYF. CDR3 DNA: TGTGCCAGCAGCTCAACCTACCTAAGCTCCTACGAGCAGTACTTC.